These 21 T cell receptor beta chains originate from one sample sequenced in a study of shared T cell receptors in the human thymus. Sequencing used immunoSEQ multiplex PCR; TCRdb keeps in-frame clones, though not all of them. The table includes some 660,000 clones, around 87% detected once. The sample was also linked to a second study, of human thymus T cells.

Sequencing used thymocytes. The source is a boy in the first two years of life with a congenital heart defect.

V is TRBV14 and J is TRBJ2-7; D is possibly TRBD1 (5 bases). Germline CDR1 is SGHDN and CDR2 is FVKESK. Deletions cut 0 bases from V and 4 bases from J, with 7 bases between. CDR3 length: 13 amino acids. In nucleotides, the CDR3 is TGTGCCAGCAGCCAAGAGACAGCATACGAGCAGTACTTC. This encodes CASSQETAYEQYF.

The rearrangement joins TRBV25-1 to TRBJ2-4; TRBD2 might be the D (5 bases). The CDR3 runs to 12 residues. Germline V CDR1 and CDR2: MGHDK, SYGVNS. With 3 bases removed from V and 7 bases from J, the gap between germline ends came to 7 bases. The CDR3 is CASSDWENIQYF. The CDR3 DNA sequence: TGTGCCAGCAGTGATTGGGAGAACATTCAGTACTTC. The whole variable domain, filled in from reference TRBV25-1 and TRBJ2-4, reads EADIYQTPRYLVIGTGKKITLECSQTMGHDKMYWYQQDPGMELHLIHYSYGVNSTEKGDLSSESTVSRIRTEHFPLTLESARPSHTSQYLCASSDWENIQYFGAGTRLSVL.

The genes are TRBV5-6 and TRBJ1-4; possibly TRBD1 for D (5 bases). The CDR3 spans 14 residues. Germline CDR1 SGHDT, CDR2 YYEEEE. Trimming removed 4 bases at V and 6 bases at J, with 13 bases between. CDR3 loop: CASSHLTEYEKLFF. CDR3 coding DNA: TGTGCCAGCAGCCACCTGACAGAATATGAAAAACTGTTTTTT.

The CDR3 DNA reads TGTGCCAGCAGCCTGGGGAGTTGGATCGGGGAGCTGTTTTTT. Translation: CASSLGSWIGELFF. This chain links TRBV7-6 with TRBJ2-2, with D possibly TRBD2 on 5 matching bases. Per germline, CDR1 SGHVS and CDR2 FNYEAQ. This CDR3 has 14 residues. V shed 5 bases and J shed 7 bases, with 14 bases lying between them.

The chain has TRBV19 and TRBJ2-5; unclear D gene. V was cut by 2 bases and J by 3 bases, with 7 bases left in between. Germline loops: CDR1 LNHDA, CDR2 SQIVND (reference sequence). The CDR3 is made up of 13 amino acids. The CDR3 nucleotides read TGTGCCAGTAGTATAACTCTAAAAGAGACCCAGTACTTC. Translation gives CASSITLKETQYF.

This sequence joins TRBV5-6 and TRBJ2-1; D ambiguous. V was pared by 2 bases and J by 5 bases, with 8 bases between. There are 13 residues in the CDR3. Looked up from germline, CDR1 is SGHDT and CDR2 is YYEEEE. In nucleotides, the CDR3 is TGTGCCAGCAGCTTACGGGTTGACAATGAGCAGTTCTTC. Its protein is CASSLRVDNEQFF.

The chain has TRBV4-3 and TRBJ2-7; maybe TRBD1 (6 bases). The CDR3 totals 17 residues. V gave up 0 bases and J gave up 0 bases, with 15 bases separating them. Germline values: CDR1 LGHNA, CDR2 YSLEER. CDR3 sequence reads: CASSQEETGRFSYEQYF. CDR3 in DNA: TGCGCCAGCAGCCAAGAGGAGACAGGCCGCTTCTCCTACGAGCAGTACTTC.

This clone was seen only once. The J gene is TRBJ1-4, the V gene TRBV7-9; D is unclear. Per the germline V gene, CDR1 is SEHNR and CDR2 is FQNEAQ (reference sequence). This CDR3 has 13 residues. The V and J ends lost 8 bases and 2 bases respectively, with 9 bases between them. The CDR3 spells CASRQQTNEKLFF. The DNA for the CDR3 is TGTGCCAGCCGTCAACAGACTAATGAAAAACTGTTTTTT.

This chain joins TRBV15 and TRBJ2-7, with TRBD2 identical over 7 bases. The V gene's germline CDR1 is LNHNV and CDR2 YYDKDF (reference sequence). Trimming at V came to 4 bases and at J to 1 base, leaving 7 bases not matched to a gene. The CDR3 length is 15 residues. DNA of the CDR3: TGTGCCACCAGCAACCGGGGAGGGCCGTCCTACGAGCAGTACTTC. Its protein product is CATSNRGGPSYEQYF.

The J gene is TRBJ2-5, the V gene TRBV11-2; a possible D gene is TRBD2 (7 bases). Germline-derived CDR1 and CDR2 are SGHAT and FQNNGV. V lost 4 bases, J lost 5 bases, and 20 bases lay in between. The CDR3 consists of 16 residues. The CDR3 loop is CASSWARGARGETQYF. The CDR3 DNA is TGTGCCAGCAGCTGGGCCCGGGGGGCGCGAGGCGAGACCCAGTACTTC.

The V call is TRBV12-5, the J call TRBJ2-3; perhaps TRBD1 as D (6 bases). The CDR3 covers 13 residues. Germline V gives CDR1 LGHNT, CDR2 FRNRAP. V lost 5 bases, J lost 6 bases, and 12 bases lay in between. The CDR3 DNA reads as TGTGCTAGTGGTCCCCCCAGGGGCGATACGCAGTATTTT. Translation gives CASGPPRGDTQYF.

CDR3 DNA: TGCGCCAGGACTAGCGGGAGAGTAGAGACCCAGTACTTC. Residues: CARTSGRVETQYF. The chain joins TRBV10-2 to TRBJ2-5, with 12 bases matching TRBD2. This CDR3 has 13 residues. CDR1 WSHSY and CDR2 SAAADI come from the germline V gene. V shed 9 bases and J 4 bases; nucleotides not matched to a gene: 3.

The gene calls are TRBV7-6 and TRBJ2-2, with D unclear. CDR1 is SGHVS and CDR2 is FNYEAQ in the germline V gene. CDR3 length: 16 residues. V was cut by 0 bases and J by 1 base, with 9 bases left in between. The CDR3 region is CASSLADMGNTGELFF. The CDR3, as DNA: TGTGCCAGCAGCTTAGCCGACATGGGGAACACCGGGGAGCTGTTTTTT.

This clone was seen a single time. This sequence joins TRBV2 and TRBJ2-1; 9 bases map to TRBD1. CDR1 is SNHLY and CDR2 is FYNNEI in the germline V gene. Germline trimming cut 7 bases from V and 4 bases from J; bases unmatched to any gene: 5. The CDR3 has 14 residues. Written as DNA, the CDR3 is TGTGCCAGCATTCGGACAGGGGTTTACAATGAGCAGTTCTTC. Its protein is CASIRTGVYNEQFF.

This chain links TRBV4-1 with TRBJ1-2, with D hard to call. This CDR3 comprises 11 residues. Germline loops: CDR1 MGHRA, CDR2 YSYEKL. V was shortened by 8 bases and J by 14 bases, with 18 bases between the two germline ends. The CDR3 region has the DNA TGCGCCAGCGGCCGAGGGCCAGCGGAAACCTTC. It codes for CASGRGPAETF.

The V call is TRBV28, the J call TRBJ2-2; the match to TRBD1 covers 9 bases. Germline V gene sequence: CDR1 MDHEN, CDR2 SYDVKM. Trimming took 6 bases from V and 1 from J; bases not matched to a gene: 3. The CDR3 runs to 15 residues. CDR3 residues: CASRSGQGNTGELFF. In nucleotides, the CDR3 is TGTGCCAGCAGATCGGGACAGGGGAACACCGGGGAGCTGTTTTTT.

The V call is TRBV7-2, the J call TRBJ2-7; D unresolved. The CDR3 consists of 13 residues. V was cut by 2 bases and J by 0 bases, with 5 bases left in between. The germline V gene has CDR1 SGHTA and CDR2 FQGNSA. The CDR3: CASSLNSSYEQYF. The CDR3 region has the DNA TGTGCCAGCAGCTTAAACAGCTCCTACGAGCAGTACTTC. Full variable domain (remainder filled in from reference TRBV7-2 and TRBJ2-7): GAGVSQSPSNKVTEKGKDVELRCDPISGHTALYWYRQSLGQGLEFLIYFQGNSAPDKSGLPSDRFSAERTGGSVSTLTIQRTQQEDSAVYLCASSLNSSYEQYFGPGTRLTVT.

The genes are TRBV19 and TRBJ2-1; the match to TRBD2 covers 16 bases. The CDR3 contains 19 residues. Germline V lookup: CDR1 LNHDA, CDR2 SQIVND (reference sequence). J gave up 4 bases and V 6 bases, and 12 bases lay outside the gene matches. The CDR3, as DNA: TGTGCCAGTAGCATCGGGACTAGCGGGAGGGGAGGTAGGTACAATGAGCAGTTCTTC. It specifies CASSIGTSGRGGRYNEQFF.

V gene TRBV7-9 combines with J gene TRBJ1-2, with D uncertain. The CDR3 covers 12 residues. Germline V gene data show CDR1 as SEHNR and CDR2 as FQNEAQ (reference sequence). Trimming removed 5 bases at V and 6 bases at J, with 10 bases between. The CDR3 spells CASSREGNGYTF. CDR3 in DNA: TGTGCCAGCAGCCGAGAGGGTAATGGCTACACCTTC.

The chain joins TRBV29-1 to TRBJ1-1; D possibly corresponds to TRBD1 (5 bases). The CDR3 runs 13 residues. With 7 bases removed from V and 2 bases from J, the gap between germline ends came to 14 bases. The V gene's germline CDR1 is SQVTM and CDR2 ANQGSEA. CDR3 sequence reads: CSDLTGTNTEAFF. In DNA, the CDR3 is TGCAGCGACCTAACAGGAACAAACACTGAAGCTTTCTTT.

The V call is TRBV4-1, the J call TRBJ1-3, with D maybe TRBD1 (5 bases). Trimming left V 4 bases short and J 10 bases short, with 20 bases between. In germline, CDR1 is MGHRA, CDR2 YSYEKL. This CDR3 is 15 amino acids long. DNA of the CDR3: TGCGCCAGCAGCCCAGAGGGGATTCGAGGGTCGACCATATATTTT. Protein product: CASSPEGIRGSTIYF.